These 31 T cell receptor beta chains were sequenced from one sample in a study of breast tumors, draining lymph nodes, adjacent tissues (dated by TCRdb to the mid-2010s). Lymph node samples were obtained from the axillary draining lymph nodes of breast cancer patients. The method was multiplex PCR. For sequencing, an Illumina HiSeq 2000 was employed. The raw public data were reprocessed by TCRdb itself: fastp quality trimming at Q25, MiXCR clonotype calling, in-frame beta chains only. For every CDR3 protein sequence, its rows merge into one entry that carries the most common genes and DNA. In all, the sample holds under 250,000 distinct CDR3 sequences, and about 32% of those were seen once. Jointly, the top ten make up about 1.4% of the sample. The sample was axillary lymph node tissue. These receptors were obtained from a female donor with breast cancer. Some clones in this sample may be carry-over from other donors' samples.

This clonotype was seen at least ten times. The rearrangement joins TRBV12-3 or TRBV12-4 to TRBJ2-3, with a weak D call TRBD2 (6 bases). V was trimmed by 3 bases and J by 4 bases, leaving 11 bases between them. The CDR3 is made up of 14 amino acids. CDR3 amino acids: CASSFYRGSDTQYF. The CDR3 region has the DNA TGTGCCAGCAGTTTCTATCGGGGGTCAGATACGCAGTATTTT.

In its sample, this clonotype was seen many times. The rearrangement uses TRBV7-2 and TRBJ2-3; the D is unclear. This CDR3 has 13 residues. Trimming removed 5 bases at V and 8 bases at J, with 14 bases between. CDR1 is SGHTA, CDR2 FQGNSA, per germline. In nucleotides, the CDR3 is TGTGCCAGCAGCCCCGGGCCTGACTTTACGCAGTATTTT. It is translated as CASSPGPDFTQYF.

The chain links TRBV7-9 to TRBJ2-2; TRBD1 might be the D (6 bases). Germline CDR1 and CDR2: SEHNR and FQNEAQ (reference sequence). Trimming shortened V by 1 base and J by 2 bases, and 8 bases separated the two germline ends. This CDR3 region has 15 residues. CDR3 in amino acids: CASSLDRDNTGELFF. DNA of the CDR3: TGTGCCAGCAGCTTAGACAGGGACAACACCGGGGAGCTGTTTTTT.

This clonotype came up many times. A read error may account for a junction end that differs from germline. This chain links TRBV2 with TRBJ2-2; 12 bases map to TRBD2. Germline loops: CDR1 SNHLY, CDR2 FYNNEI. CDR3 length: 16 residues. The CDR3 DNA follows: TGTGCCAGCAGGGAAGGACTAGCGGGATTTCCCGGGGAGCTGTTTTTT. It translates to CASREGLAGFPGELFF.

V gene TRBV6-4 combines with J gene TRBJ2-1; D ambiguous. Trimming left V 0 bases short and J 5 bases short, with 2 bases between. CDR3 length equals 12 residues. The germline V gene has CDR1 MRHNA and CDR2 SNTAGT. The chain's CDR3 is CASSDSNNEQFF. The CDR3, as DNA: TGTGCCAGCAGTGACTCGAACAATGAGCAGTTCTTC.

Comment on this clonotype: A much bigger clone sits one base away, suggesting this may be a read error. The V gene is TRBV11-3, the J gene TRBJ2-3; 7 nucleotides line up with TRBD2. This CDR3 is built from 15 residues. The V gene end was trimmed by 7 bases and the J gene end by 4 bases; junction bases not matched to a gene: 11. Germline CDR1 SGHNT, CDR2 YENEEA. This CDR3 reads CASTRRAGAADTQYF. The CDR3 DNA reads TGTGCCAGCACCCGGAGGGCGGGAGCGGCAGATACGCAGTATTTT.

This clonotype was recorded at least ten times. The chain joins TRBV7-9 to TRBJ1-6, with D possibly being TRBD1 (5 bases). The CDR3 contains 16 residues. Between the trimmed V and J ends, which lost 2 bases and 9 bases, there was a span of 17 bases. CDR1 and CDR2 from the germline V gene are SEHNR and FQNEAQ (reference sequence). The CDR3 loop reads CASSLYRGGWSSPLHF. In DNA, the CDR3 is TGTGCCAGCAGCTTATATCGGGGCGGTTGGTCTTCACCCCTCCACTTT. Complete variable domain (other parts from reference TRBV7-9 and TRBJ1-6): DTGVSQNPRHKITKRGQNVTFRCDPISEHNRLYWYRQTLGQGPEFLTYFQNEAQLEKSRLLSDRFSAERPKGSFSTLEIQRTEQGDSAMYLCASSLYRGGWSSPLHFGNGTRLTVT.

Notes on this clonotype: One junction end does not reproduce the germline sequence, and a read error may be involved. This rearrangement joins TRBV5-1 to TRBJ2-3, with a tentative D call TRBD1 (5 bases). This CDR3 has 16 amino acids. Germline V CDR1 and CDR2: SGHRS, YFSETQ. CDR3 loop: CASSLDRTPRADTQYF. The CDR3, as DNA: TGTGCCAGCAGCTTAGACCGCACCCCCAGGGCAGATACGCAGTATTTT.

Many counts were recorded for this clonotype. The chain joins TRBV7-9 to TRBJ2-7, with D maybe TRBD1 (5 bases). Germline V lookup: CDR1 SEHNR, CDR2 FQNEAQ (reference sequence). The CDR3 loop spans 15 amino acids. V lost 3 bases, J lost 1 base, and 13 bases lay in between. CDR3 sequence: CASSLATVISYEQYF. In DNA form, the CDR3 reads TGTGCCAGCAGCTTGGCGACAGTGATTTCCTACGAGCAGTACTTC.

Of note for this clonotype: One base away lies a much larger clone, so this may be a sequencing read error. The chain recombines TRBV4-1 with TRBJ2-1; D unresolved. The CDR3 covers 15 residues. Trimming stripped 4 bases from V and 1 base from J, with 11 bases between. CDR1 MGHRA and CDR2 YSYEKL come from the germline V gene. This CDR3 reads CASSPCSSSYNEQFF. DNA for the CDR3: TGCGCCAGCAGCCCGTGCTCCTCTTCCTACAATGAGCAGTTCTTC.

This clonotype was recorded at least ten times. This sequence joins TRBV5-1 and TRBJ1-5; unclear D gene. With 4 bases removed from V and 1 base from J, the gap between germline ends came to 6 bases. There are 13 residues in the CDR3. CDR1 SGHRS and CDR2 YFSETQ come from the germline V gene. The chain's CDR3 is CASSLSSNQPQHF. The DNA of the CDR3 is TGCGCCAGCAGCCTTTCCAGCAATCAGCCCCAGCATTTT.

This rearrangement joins TRBV20-1 to TRBJ2-7; D gene ambiguous. V was cut by 6 bases and J by 5 bases, with 17 bases left in between. Per germline, CDR1 DFQATT and CDR2 SNEGSKA (reference sequence). The CDR3 is 13 residues long. CDR3 DNA: TGCAGTGCCCCGGTGGATTCTCTCCACGAGCAGTACTTC. Translation gives CSAPVDSLHEQYF.

As to this clonotype: The CDR3 ends on some other residue instead of the conserved phenylalanine or tryptophan, so this is likely a read error. Because the CDR3's place on the DNA is in doubt, the DNA is left out and the CDR3 is given as listed by TCRdb. The rearrangement links TRBV2 to TRBJ1-2. CDR1 is SNHLY and CDR2 is FYNNEI in the germline V gene. The CDR3 adds up to 11 amino acids, both ends counted. CDR3: CASSVGTASSY.

A few counts support this clonotype. This could be a read error, since a much larger clone is one nucleotide away. This chain uses TRBV7-9 with TRBJ1-4; possible D gene TRBD1, 5 bases. The CDR3 extends over 15 amino acids. Germline V lookup: CDR1 SEHNR, CDR2 FQNEAQ (reference sequence). For the CDR3, the DNA is TGTGCCAGCACCGGGGGACGAGCAACTAATGAAAAACTGCTTTTT. Protein product: CASTGGRATNEKLLF.

The chain combines TRBV25-1 with TRBJ2-5, with TRBD1 as a possible D gene (6 bases). This CDR3 comprises 15 residues. V was trimmed by 4 bases and J by 0 bases, leaving 12 bases between them. Germline lookup yields CDR1 MGHDK and CDR2 SYGVNS. The CDR3 spells CASSAKQGHQETQYF. Here the CDR3 DNA reads TGTGCCAGCAGTGCTAAACAGGGACACCAAGAGACCCAGTACTTC.

This clonotype was seen many times. This chain joins TRBV2 and TRBJ2-2; 8 nucleotides line up with TRBD1. V was clipped by 6 bases and J by 7 bases; unmatched bases: 13. This CDR3 has 16 residues. The germline V gene has CDR1 SNHLY and CDR2 FYNNEI. The CDR3 region has the DNA TGTGCCAGCAGAAACCCTGCAGGGGGCAGCGGCGGGGAGCTGTTTTTT. Its translation is CASRNPAGGSGGELFF.

This clonotype appeared many times. The chain is built from TRBV7-2 and TRBJ2-7; D remains ambiguous. CDR1 is SGHTA, CDR2 FQGNSA, per germline. The CDR3 has 12 amino acids. Trimming left V 2 bases short and J 2 bases short, with 4 bases between. Here the CDR3 reads CASSLTTYEQYF. The DNA for the CDR3 is TGTGCCAGCAGCTTAACCACCTACGAGCAGTACTTC.

On this clonotype: A much larger clone differs by one base, so this may be a read error. V gene TRBV5-1 combines with J gene TRBJ2-5; D might be TRBD2 (6 bases). The CDR3 sequence is 15 residues long. CDR1 is SGHRS, CDR2 YFSETQ, per germline. CDR3 in amino acids: CTSSLGGSLQETQYF. CDR3 coding DNA: TGCACCAGCAGCTTGGGGGGATCGCTACAGGAGACCCAGTACTTC.

The chain combines TRBV7-8 with TRBJ1-6; 8 nucleotides line up with TRBD1. The germline gives CDR1 SGHVS, CDR2 FQNEAQ. With 5 bases clipped from V and 7 bases from J, the junction kept 4 bases outside the gene matches. There are 14 residues in the CDR3. CDR3 coding DNA: TGTGCCAGCAGCGGCCGGACAGGGAATTCACCCCTCCACTTT. It is translated as CASSGRTGNSPLHF. The whole variable domain, remainder taken from reference TRBV7-8 and TRBJ1-6, is GAGVSQSPRYKVAKRGQDVALRCDPISGHVSLFWYQQALGQGPEFLTYFQNEAQLDKSGLPSDRFFAERPEGSVSTLKIQRTQQEDSAVYLCASSGRTGNSPLHFGNGTRLTVT.

This clonotype was picked up many times. CDR3 sequence (DNA): TGTGCCAGCAGTTCCCCGGACAGGACCAATGAGCAGTTCTTC. Encoded protein: CASSSPDRTNEQFF. The V call is TRBV6-6, the J call TRBJ2-1; 7 bases match TRBD1. This CDR3 contains 14 residues. J lost 6 bases, V lost 4 bases, and 6 bases had no gene match. Germline V gene data show CDR1 as MNHNY and CDR2 as SVGAGI (reference sequence).

This rearrangement joins TRBV11-2 to TRBJ1-6; D is uncertain. The CDR3 is 15 residues long. Looked up from germline, CDR1 is SGHAT and CDR2 is FQNNGV. The germline V and J ends were trimmed by 10 bases and 8 bases, with 21 bases remaining between them. The DNA for the CDR3 is TGTGCCACCGAAGTAATGGCCAGCAGCGATTCACCCCTCCACTTT. Encoded protein: CATEVMASSDSPLHF.

The sample holds many counts of this clonotype. The chain uses TRBV7-8 and TRBJ2-7; 7 bases are a match to TRBD1. CDR1 SGHVS and CDR2 FQNEAQ come from the germline V gene. The V and J ends lost 3 bases and 5 bases, in that order; junction bases with no gene match: 7. The CDR3 totals 14 residues. The CDR3 region has the DNA TGTGCCAGCAGCTTTCGGGACAGTCTTAACGAGCAGTACTTC. Translating it yields CASSFRDSLNEQYF. The full variable domain, completed using reference TRBV7-8 and TRBJ2-7, is GAGVSQSPRYKVAKRGQDVALRCDPISGHVSLFWYQQALGQGPEFLTYFQNEAQLDKSGLPSDRFFAERPEGSVSTLKIQRTQQEDSAVYLCASSFRDSLNEQYFGPGTRLTVT.

This clonotype was recorded at least ten times. The chain links TRBV19 to TRBJ2-5, with D possibly being TRBD1 or TRBD2 (6 bases each). V was pared by 3 bases and J by 5 bases, with 16 bases between. The germline gives CDR1 LNHDA, CDR2 SQIVND (reference sequence). The CDR3 is 15 amino acids. In DNA form, the CDR3 reads TGTGCCAGTAGTATTAGCTCAGGGGACTGGGAGACCCAGTACTTC. Protein product: CASSISSGDWETQYF.

Points on this clonotype: Likely a read error: the CDR3 ends without its conserved phenylalanine or tryptophan. The chain employs TRBV7-8 and TRBJ2-1; D unresolved. CDR1 and CDR2 (germline): SGHVS, FQNEAQ. The CDR3 covers 14 residues. CDR3 amino acids: CAGSYSHPYNEQFL. DNA of the CDR3: TGTGCCGGCAGCTATTCCCACCCTTACAATGAGCAGTTCCTC.

The sample holds many counts of this clonotype. This chain connects TRBV6-5 to TRBJ2-7, with 7 nucleotides matching TRBD2. After removal of 2 bases from V and 6 bases from J, the junction contained 7 bases not matched to a gene. CDR1 MNHEY and CDR2 SVGAGI come from the germline V gene. CDR3 length: 14 amino acids. The CDR3 DNA reads TGTGCCAGCAGTTACCTGGCGGGAGAGCGCGAGCAGTACTTC. It yields the protein CASSYLAGEREQYF.

This clonotype was recorded at least ten times. The V and J genes are TRBV6-1 and TRBJ2-7; 8 bases match TRBD2. The CDR3 runs to 16 residues. Germline assignment: CDR1 MNHNS and CDR2 SASEGT. J gave up 0 bases and V 4 bases, and 8 bases lay outside the gene matches. As DNA, the CDR3 is TGTGCCAGCAGTGGAAACCCGGGACTAGACTCCTACGAGCAGTACTTC. Amino acid sequence: CASSGNPGLDSYEQYF.

V usage is TRBV4-2 and J usage is TRBJ1-4; TRBD1 agrees at 9 bases. The CDR3 is 16 residues long. The V segment lost 0 bases and the J segment 6 bases; nucleotides outside the gene matches: 5. CDR1 is LGHNA and CDR2 is YNFKEQ in the germline V gene. The CDR3 reads CASSQDLRDRDEKLFF. The DNA of the CDR3 is TGTGCCAGCAGCCAAGATCTGCGGGACAGGGATGAAAAACTGTTTTTT.

This clonotype was counted between two and nine times. The rearrangement links TRBV5-1 to TRBJ1-1; no definite D call. V lost 1 base and J lost 5, with 12 bases in between. CDR3 length: 14 residues. CDR1 SGHRS and CDR2 YFSETQ come from the germline V gene. For the CDR3, the DNA is TGCGCCAGCAGCTTGTTGGCTGGGGAGACTGAAGCTTTCTTT. It encodes CASSLLAGETEAFF.

This clonotype appeared once. CDR3 amino acids: CASSIAGGTDTQYF. CDR3 bases: TGTGCCAGTAGTATAGCGGGAGGGACAGATACGCAGTATTTT. The J gene is TRBJ2-3, the V gene TRBV19; 8 bases map to TRBD2. The CDR3 is 14 residues long. Losses at the gene ends were 1 base for V and 3 bases for J; bases not matched to a gene: 0. From germline, CDR1 is LNHDA and CDR2 SQIVND (reference sequence).

Details on this clonotype: A much larger clone sits a single nucleotide away, making a read error possible. The chain carries TRBV6-5 and TRBJ1-2; tentative D call: TRBD1 (6 bases). CDR1 and CDR2 (germline): MNHEY, SVGAGI. Between the trimmed V and J ends, which lost 6 bases and 8 bases, there was a span of 16 bases. The CDR3 sequence is 13 residues long. CDR3 amino acids: CASSHTGRDGYTF. The CDR3 coding sequence is TGTGCCAGCAGCCACACAGGGAGAGACGGCTACACCTTC.

This clonotype has only a few counts. Possible read error: a much larger clone is one base away. The rearrangement joins TRBV6-5 to TRBJ1-2; 11 nucleotides match TRBD1. This CDR3 comprises 14 residues. Germline CDR1 and CDR2: MNHEY and SVGAGI. The V gene end was trimmed by 5 bases and the J gene end by 8 bases; junction bases not matched to a gene: 7. The CDR3 region has the DNA TGTGCCAGCAGTCCCGGGACAGGGGGAAAAGGCTACACCTTC. Translation gives CASSPGTGGKGYTF.